These T cell receptor beta chains were read from a single sample in a study of CD8 T cells in Susac syndrome. TCRdb redid the calling of the immunoSEQ multiplex PCR reads with MiXCR, one entry per CDR3 protein. Among about 250,000 distinct CDR3 sequences, 85% to 95% were seen once, and the ten largest hold less than 0.075%. Sequenced sample: CD4+ T cells from PBMCs. All receptors derive from a human donor with multiple sclerosis. The CDR3 runs from the conserved cysteine through the conserved F or W. Each record gives: D gene, clone size, J gene, V gene, CDR3 protein, CDR3 DNA. D genes are given only for firm matches. Not every row has a clone size; where given, it reads once, few, many or a size class.

D: TRBD1; size: -; J: TRBJ1-1; V: TRBV20-1; CDR3: CSASQDRMNTEAFF; DNA: TGCAGTGCTAGCCAGGACAGGATGAACACTGAAGCTTTCTTT
D: TRBD2; size: -; J: TRBJ2-1; V: TRBV18; CDR3: CASSPSRLGGFDEQFF; DNA: TGTGCCAGCTCACCTTCACGTTTGGGGGGGTTCGATGAGCAGTTCTTC
D: TRBD1; size: once; J: TRBJ2-1; V: TRBV29-1; CDR3: CSARQGMRNEQFF; DNA: TGCAGCGCCAGACAGGGTATGAGGAATGAGCAGTTCTTC
D: TRBD1; size: -; J: TRBJ2-1; V: TRBV5-4; CDR3: CASSLRGQGEYNEQFF; DNA: TGTGCCAGCAGCTTGAGAGGACAGGGGGAATACAATGAGCAGTTCTTC
D: TRBD1; size: -; J: TRBJ1-2; V: TRBV18; CDR3: CASSPLPGQGARWGYTF; DNA: TGTGCCAGCTCACCCTTACCGGGACAGGGGGCTCGGTGGGGCTACACCTTC
D: -; size: -; J: TRBJ1-2; V: TRBV5-1; CDR3: CASSLDLAGYTF; DNA: TGCGCCAGCAGCTTGGATCTCGCGGGCTACACCTTC
D: -; size: few; J: TRBJ1-6; V: TRBV27; CDR3: CASSPINSPLHF; DNA: TGTGCCAGCAGTCCGATTAATTCCCCCCTCCACTTT
D: TRBD2; size: once; J: TRBJ2-7; V: TRBV11-1; CDR3: CASSNPSGADHEQYF; DNA: TGTGCCAGCAGCAACCCCAGCGGGGCGGACCACGAGCAGTACTTC
D: -; size: once; J: TRBJ2-5; V: TRBV28; CDR3: CASSFTPIQETQYF; DNA: TGTGCCAGCAGTTTTACACCTATCCAAGAGACCCAGTACTTC
D: TRBD2; size: -; J: TRBJ2-5; V: TRBV11-2; CDR3: CASSLGTRPETQYF; DNA: TGTGCCAGCAGCTTAGGGACTAGACCAGAGACCCAGTACTTC
D: -; size: once; J: TRBJ2-6; V: TRBV19; CDR3: CASSIVGRKLNSGANVLTF; DNA: TGTGCCAGTAGTATAGTCGGCAGAAAACTCAACTCTGGGGCCAACGTCCTGACTTTC
D: -; size: -; J: TRBJ1-5; V: TRBV4-2; CDR3: CASSQDQGGGGHQPQHF; DNA: TGTGCCAGCAGCCAAGATCAGGGCGGAGGGGGTCATCAGCCCCAGCATTTT
D: TRBD1; size: -; J: TRBJ1-2; V: TRBV20-1; CDR3: CSANRDRGNYGYTF; DNA: TGCAGTGCTAACCGGGACAGGGGAAACTATGGCTACACCTTC
D: -; size: -; J: TRBJ1-5; V: TRBV20-1; CDR3: CSARKGGPNQPQHF; DNA: TGCAGTGCTAGAAAGGGCGGACCCAATCAGCCCCAGCATTTT
D: -; size: -; J: TRBJ2-5; V: TRBV19; CDR3: CASSMTVQETQYF; DNA: TGTGCCAGTAGTATGACAGTCCAAGAGACCCAGTACTTC
D: -; size: once; J: TRBJ1-4; V: TRBV20-1; CDR3: CSARMRGFVEKLFF; DNA: TGCAGTGCTAGGATGAGGGGGTTTGTTGAAAAACTGTTTTTT
D: -; size: -; J: TRBJ1-1; V: TRBV7-3; CDR3: CASSGGGVFMNTEAFF; DNA: TGTGCCAGCAGCGGTGGAGGTGTGTTCATGAACACTGAAGCTTTCTTT
D: TRBD1; size: -; J: TRBJ2-1; V: TRBV12-3/TRBV12-4; CDR3: CASREPGTGTHEQSF; DNA: TGTGCCAGCAGGGAACCCGGGACAGGGACCCATGAGCAGTCCTTC
D: -; size: -; J: TRBJ2-1; V: TRBV7-9; CDR3: CASSPSGGQASEVF; DNA: TGTGCCAGCAGCCCTTCTGGGGGGCAAGCAAGCGAGGTCTTC
D: -; size: -; J: TRBJ2-7; V: TRBV5-1; CDR3: CASSWEGGYEQYF; DNA: TGCGCCAGCAGCTGGGAGGGGGGTTACGAGCAGTACTTC
D: -; size: few; J: TRBJ2-5; V: TRBV6-5; CDR3: CASSSFGETQYF; DNA: TGTGCCAGCAGTTCCTTTGGGGAGACCCAGTACTTC
D: -; size: -; J: TRBJ2-2; V: TRBV12-3/TRBV12-4; CDR3: CASSLIIEHLNTGELFF; DNA: TGTGCCAGCAGTTTAATTATTGAACACCTGAACACCGGGGAGCTGTTTTTT
D: -; size: -; J: TRBJ1-2; V: TRBV1; CDR3: CTSSQEGGPGPNYGYTF; DNA: TGCACCAGCAGCCAAGAAGGGGGACCGGGCCCTAACTATGGCTACACCTTC
D: -; size: -; J: TRBJ1-4; V: TRBV3-1; CDR3: CASSQAGRPEKLFF; DNA: TGTGCCAGCAGCCAGGCAGGACGCCCTGAAAAACTTTTTTTT
D: -; size: -; J: TRBJ2-1; V: TRBV30; CDR3: CAWSERFF; DNA: TGTGCCTGGAGTGAGAGGTTCTTC
D: -; size: few; J: TRBJ2-3; V: TRBV28; CDR3: CASSLGGVPDTQYF; DNA: TGTGCCAGCAGTCTTGGTGGGGTACCAGATACGCAGTATTTT
D: -; size: -; J: TRBJ1-2; V: TRBV7-3; CDR3: CASSGPGRVYGYTF; DNA: TGTGCCAGCAGCGGTCCGGGACGAGTCTATGGCTACACCTTC
D: TRBD2; size: -; J: TRBJ2-1; V: TRBV5-1; CDR3: CASSPIGGGSSYNEQFF; DNA: TGCGCCAGCAGCCCAATTGGGGGGGGGAGCTCCTACAATGAGCAGTTCTTC
D: TRBD2; size: -; J: TRBJ2-5; V: TRBV29-1; CDR3: CSAGTRTRGETQYF; DNA: TGCAGCGCCGGGACTAGGACTAGGGGAGAGACCCAGTACTTC
D: -; size: once; J: TRBJ1-6; V: TRBV18; CDR3: CASSPMISYNSPLHF; DNA: TGTGCCAGCTCACCAATGATCTCCTATAATTCACCCCTCCACTTT